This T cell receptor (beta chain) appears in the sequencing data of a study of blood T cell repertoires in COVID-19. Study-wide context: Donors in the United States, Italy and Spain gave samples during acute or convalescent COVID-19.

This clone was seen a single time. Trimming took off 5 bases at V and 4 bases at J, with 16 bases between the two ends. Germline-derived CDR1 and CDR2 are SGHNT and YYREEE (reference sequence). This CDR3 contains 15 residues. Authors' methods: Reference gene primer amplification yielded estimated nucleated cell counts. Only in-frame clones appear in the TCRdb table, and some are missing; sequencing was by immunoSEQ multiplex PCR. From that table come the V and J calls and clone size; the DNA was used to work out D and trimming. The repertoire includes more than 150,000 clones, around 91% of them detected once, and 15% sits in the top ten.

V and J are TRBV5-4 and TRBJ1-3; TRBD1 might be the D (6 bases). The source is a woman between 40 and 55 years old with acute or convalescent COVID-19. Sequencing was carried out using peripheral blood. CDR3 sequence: CASRVGASSGNTIYF. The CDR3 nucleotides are TGTGCCAGCAGGGTGGGGGCCAGTTCAGGAAACACCATATATTTT.